The sample holds a few counts of the clone carrying this TCR beta chain. Its antigen is unidentified. Every isolated RNA sample was fully reverse transcribed, so sequencing captured expressed TCRB transcripts. Profiled with immunoSEQ multiplex PCR; TCRdb holds only in-frame clones, not every one. This table has 600,000 or so clones, around an eighth appearing once. This sample was included in a study of beta chain features in type 1 diabetes. The study's findings and limits: Shorter TCRB CDR3s, moderately but significantly so, were found in Type 1 diabetes patients in all four CD4+ subsets. The study found that naive, central memory and Treg TCRB repertoires appeared more similar in patients than in healthy donors.

The CDR3 is 12 amino acids. The V end lost 11 bases, the J end lost 0 bases, and 10 bases lay between the germline ends. Germline CDR1 is SEHNR and CDR2 is FQNEAQ (reference sequence). Heparinised blood was drawn once per donor, averaging approximately 100 mL. Sorting based on CD45RO/CCR7/CD25/CD127/CD95/CD27 separated CD4+ naive, central memory, regulatory and stem cell-like memory cells. Over 95% purity was reached by all sorted populations. V is TRBV7-9 and J is TRBJ2-5; unclear D gene. Sequences were obtained from naive CD4+ T cells from blood. This TCR derives from a man aged 18 to 35 with type 1 diabetes. The CDR3 sequence: CAGLEYQETQYF. CDR3 nucleotides: TGTGCCGGCCTAGAGTACCAAGAGACCCAGTACTTC.